These 14 T cell receptor beta chains originate from one sample sequenced in a study of regulatory T cells in long-lasting Graves disease. Time point denoted: newly diagnosed GD, antithyroid drugs for less than 3 months. The TCR library was made from RNA that had been extracted from PBMCs in TRIzol. Building of the TCR beta libraries involved iRepertoire HTBI primers and Arm-PCR of CDR3 regions. MiXCR was run by TCRdb on the multiplex PCR reads, yielding one entry per CDR3 protein. The repertoire holds some 250,000 distinct CDR3 sequences, with 18% as singletons. This sample also appeared in a second study, on T cells in Graves' hyperthyroidism and ophthalmopathy.

Here the sequenced sample was peripheral blood mononuclear cells (PBMCs), taken at new diagnosis, from a patient treated with antithyroid drugs. The receptors here all came from a woman in her 30s with Graves disease.

A note on this clonotype: A far more abundant clone sits one base away, making this likely a read error. V usage is TRBV12-3 or TRBV12-4 and J usage is TRBJ2-3; TRBD2 matches at 7 bases. The DNA end is more similar to TRBJ2-1, so the J call may be wrong. This CDR3 contains 14 residues. The CDR3 DNA reads TGTGCCAGCAGTTTTGGGTCCTCGGGGGGTGAGCAGTTCTTC. Translated, it gives CASSFGSSGGEQFF.

Comments on this clonotype: One end of the junction is discordant with germline, which a read error may explain. The chain employs TRBV27 and TRBJ2-7; perhaps TRBD2 as D (7 bases). The germline CDR1 and CDR2 sequences are MNHEY and SMNVEV (reference sequence). The CDR3 has 18 amino acids. CDR3 coding DNA: TGTGCCAGCAGTAGAGGGTCCGGGGGGCGATACTTCTCCTACGAGCATTACTTC. The encoded protein is CASSRGSGGRYFSYEHYF.

At least ten counts were recorded for this clonotype. This chain joins TRBV20-1 and TRBJ2-7; D is undetermined. Per germline, CDR1 DFQATT and CDR2 SNEGSKA (reference sequence). The V and J ends lost 6 bases and 2 bases respectively, with 11 bases between them. The CDR3 contains 12 residues. In nucleotides, the CDR3 is TGCAGTGCCCCGGTAGACGCCTACGAGCAGTACTTC. Translated: CSAPVDAYEQYF.

Many counts were recorded for this clonotype. The chain links TRBV5-1 to TRBJ1-1; the D gene is possibly TRBD1 (5 bases). The V and J ends lost 4 bases and 7 bases respectively, with 17 bases between them. The CDR3 extends over 14 amino acids. Germline CDR1 SGHRS, CDR2 YFSETQ. CDR3 in amino acids: CASSPRGGRGEAFF. CDR3 in DNA: TGCGCCAGCAGCCCAAGAGGAGGTAGGGGTGAAGCTTTCTTT.

At least ten counts were recorded for this clonotype. The chain has TRBV12-3 or TRBV12-4 and TRBJ2-6; 9 bases align to TRBD1. The J segment lost 3 bases and the V segment lost 7 bases, leaving 10 bases of the junction unmatched. The CDR3 spans 17 residues. The CDR3 reads CASKDPGQGNGANVLTF. CDR3 DNA sequence: TGTGCCAGCAAAGACCCGGGACAGGGAAATGGGGCCAACGTCCTGACTTTC.

This clonotype has ten or more counts. The junction departs from germline at one end; a sequencing error may be responsible. This chain uses TRBV5-1 with TRBJ1-2; the D is unclear. The CDR3 contains 15 residues. CDR1 is SGHRS and CDR2 is YFSETQ in the germline V gene. The CDR3 protein is CASSRGRIGNYGYTF. The CDR3, as DNA: TGTGCCAGCAGCCGTGGAAGAATAGGAAACTATGGCTACACCTTC.

The table lists this clonotype with a count of one. A read error is the likely source, as a far larger clone sits one nucleotide away. The rearrangement links TRBV6-2 or TRBV6-3 to TRBJ2-7, with 11 positions matching TRBD2. The CDR3 spans 15 residues. Germline V gene lookup returns CDR1 MNHEY and CDR2 SVGEGT. CDR3 region: CAGSDFLTSGGGQYF. CDR3 DNA: TGTGCCGGCAGTGACTTCCTCACTAGCGGGGGAGGACAGTACTTC.

This clonotype was detected many times. The V call is TRBV3-1, the J call TRBJ2-5, with 8 bases aligning to TRBD1. The CDR3 totals 16 residues. Germline trimming cut 4 bases from V and 5 bases from J; bases unmatched to any gene: 12. Germline V gene data show CDR1 as LGHDT and CDR2 as YNNKEL (reference sequence). Here the CDR3 reads CASSPRTGSSGETQYF. The CDR3 DNA reads as TGTGCCAGCAGCCCCCGGACAGGGTCTTCGGGGGAGACCCAGTACTTC.

About this clonotype itself: Only one base separates this from a far larger clonotype, so it likely reflects a read error. The gene calls are TRBV5-1 and TRBJ2-2; TRBD1 or TRBD2 may be the D gene (5 bases each). The CDR3 sequence is 15 residues long. Germline V CDR1 and CDR2: SGHRS, YFSETQ. As DNA, the CDR3 is TGTGCCAGCAGCTTCGGGACCGCGAACACCGGGGAGCTGTCTTTT. It codes for CASSFGTANTGELSF.

The table lists this clonotype with many counts. It differs at one base from a far larger clone, so likely a read error. The V gene is TRBV7-2, the J gene TRBJ2-4; a weak D match, TRBD2 (6 bases). CDR1 is SGHTA and CDR2 is FQGNSA in the germline V gene. The CDR3 is 14 amino acids. CDR3 region: CASTLARELGEQYF. The CDR3 bases are TGTGCCAGCACCTTAGCTCGGGAGTTAGGTGAGCAGTACTTC.

This clonotype was picked up many times. The chain couples TRBV11-2 to TRBJ2-1; D uncertain. CDR3 length: 15 residues. V lost 5 bases and J lost 1, with 12 bases in between. The V gene's germline CDR1 is SGHAT and CDR2 FQNNGV. CDR3 residues: CASSPLGDSYNEQFF. The CDR3 DNA sequence: TGTGCCAGCAGCCCCCTTGGGGATTCCTACAATGAGCAGTTCTTC. Complete variable domain (other parts from reference TRBV11-2 and TRBJ2-1): EAGVAQSPRYKIIEKRQSVAFWCNPISGHATLYWYQQILGQGPKLLIQFQNNGVVDDSQLPKDRFSAERLKGVDSTLKIQPAKLEDSAVYLCASSPLGDSYNEQFFGPGTRLTVL.

This clonotype has a handful of counts. V gene TRBV6-1 combines with J gene TRBJ1-4, with D perhaps TRBD1 (5 bases). The V gene's germline CDR1 is MNHNS and CDR2 SASEGT. The CDR3 extends over 14 amino acids. The V end was cut by 8 bases, the J end by 8 bases, with 18 bases between. CDR3: CASERGRGDEKLFF. For the CDR3, the DNA is TGTGCCAGCGAGAGGGGCCGGGGCGACGAAAAACTGTTTTTT.

The chain is built from TRBV27 and TRBJ2-3, with 9 nucleotides matching TRBD2. The CDR3 has 19 amino acids. Unmatched junction bases numbered 18, after V lost 2 bases and J lost 6 bases. Germline V gene data show CDR1 as MNHEY and CDR2 as SMNVEV (reference sequence). CDR3 sequence: CASSLKGVGSREGSDTQYF. CDR3 DNA sequence: TGTGCCAGCAGTTTAAAAGGAGTGGGCTCGCGGGAGGGCTCGGATACGCAGTATTTT.

This clonotype was detected ten times or more. This chain connects TRBV12-3 or TRBV12-4 to TRBJ1-4, with D unclear. This CDR3 contains 13 residues. V was clipped by 7 bases and J by 2 bases, with 8 bases between them. DNA for the CDR3: TGTGCCAGCACCGGGCTCACTAATGAAAAACTGTTTTTT. Its translation: CASTGLTNEKLFF.